A single sample is the source of the 22 T cell receptor beta chains below, sequenced in a study of blood T cell repertoires in COVID-19. The repertoire was sequenced with immunoSEQ multiplex PCR; TCRdb's copy has only in-frame clones and lacks some. The sample shows more than 150,000 clones, roughly 90% of them seen only once. Sequencing was performed on peripheral blood. Receptors originate from a man in his fifties or sixties with acute or convalescent COVID-19.

V usage is TRBV3-1 (or the pseudogene TRBV3-2) and J usage is TRBJ1-6, with D possibly TRBD1 on 5 matching bases. This CDR3 contains 14 residues. V was clipped by 5 bases and J by 13 bases, with 18 bases between them. Germline V lookup: CDR1 LGHDT, CDR2 YNNKEL (reference sequence). The CDR3 nucleotides are TGTGCCAGCAGCAGGCGTGGGGACTTGCGGCCCCTCCACTTT. Its protein product is CASSRRGDLRPLHF.

The rearrangement joins TRBV30 to TRBJ2-5, with TRBD2 matching 7 bases. Germline V CDR1 and CDR2: GTSNPN, SVGIG (reference sequence). The CDR3 is made up of 15 amino acids. Trimming took 0 bases from V and 2 from J; bases not matched to a gene: 6. The CDR3 coding sequence is TGTGCCTGGAGTGTCGGCGGGGGACCTCAAGAGACCCAGTACTTC. It translates to CAWSVGGGPQETQYF.

V usage is TRBV6-5 and J usage is TRBJ1-2; D remains ambiguous. The CDR3 has 14 amino acids. Germline V gene data show CDR1 as MNHEY and CDR2 as SVGAGI. V was pared by 4 bases and J by 8 bases, with 17 bases between. The CDR3 DNA is TGTGCCAGCAGTTCTCAGATGGGGAGCGAGGGCTACACCTTC. This translates into CASSSQMGSEGYTF.

The chain employs TRBV4-1 and TRBJ2-3; 9 bases are shared with TRBD2. Looked up from germline, CDR1 is MGHRA and CDR2 is YSYEKL. This CDR3 comprises 18 residues. Trimming removed 0 bases from V and 5 bases from J; junction bases left unmatched: 12. Here the CDR3 reads CASSQDPGLARIRDTQYF. In DNA, the CDR3 is TGCGCCAGCAGCCAAGATCCGGGACTAGCAAGGATCAGAGATACGCAGTATTTT.

The V and J genes are TRBV20-1 and TRBJ2-7; D may be TRBD1 (5 bases). V shed 5 bases and J shed 6 bases, with 11 bases lying between them. The CDR3 is made up of 11 amino acids. CDR1 and CDR2 from the germline V gene are DFQATT and SNEGSKA (reference sequence). The CDR3 bases are TGCAGTGCTCTGGACATAGGCGAGCAGTACTTC. Its protein product is CSALDIGEQYF.

The V gene is TRBV30, the J gene TRBJ1-4; tentative D call: TRBD1 (6 bases). The germline V gene has CDR1 GTSNPN and CDR2 SVGIG (reference sequence). CDR3 length: 16 amino acids. The ends were cut back, 0 bases at V and 7 bases at J, with 18 bases in the middle. CDR3 region: CAWSVAGAASGEKLFF. The CDR3 bases are TGTGCCTGGAGTGTGGCAGGGGCCGCGTCGGGTGAAAAACTGTTTTTT.

The chain couples TRBV19 to TRBJ1-1, with a weak D call TRBD1 (6 bases). The CDR3 length is 16 residues. Trimming removed 4 bases at V and 0 bases at J, with 15 bases between. CDR1 and CDR2 from the germline V gene are LNHDA and SQIVND (reference sequence). In DNA form, the CDR3 reads TGTGCCAGTAGTAGCCCACGACAGGATATGAACACTGAAGCTTTCTTT. It translates to CASSSPRQDMNTEAFF.

This clone was counted between two and nine times. The V call is TRBV11-2, the J call TRBJ1-6; D is uncertain. The germline V and J ends were trimmed by 4 bases and 9 bases, with 10 bases remaining between them. Germline lookup yields CDR1 SGHAT and CDR2 FQNNGV. This CDR3 region has 13 residues. CDR3 protein: CASSSSVFSPLHF. In nucleotides, the CDR3 is TGTGCCAGCAGCTCAAGCGTCTTTTCACCCCTCCACTTT.

This clone was seen only a few times. The chain joins TRBV2 to TRBJ1-6; D unresolved. The germline gives CDR1 SNHLY, CDR2 FYNNEI. The CDR3 is 13 residues long. The V gene lost 10 bases and the J gene lost 0 bases, with 7 bases spanning the gap. For the CDR3, the DNA is TGTGCCATCCGTAGCTCCTATAATTCACCCCTCCACTTT. Translated: CAIRSSYNSPLHF.

This clone was detected only once. The chain is built from TRBV18 and TRBJ1-1, with unresolved D. V gave up 6 bases and J gave up 1 base, with 12 bases separating them. The CDR3 length is 14 residues. Germline V gene lookup returns CDR1 KGHSH and CDR2 LQKENI. The CDR3 DNA is TGTGCCAGCTCGTCGAACAGACAGAACACTGAAGCTTTCTTT. Its protein is CASSSNRQNTEAFF. Together with reference TRBV18 and TRBJ1-1, the CDR3 gives the full variable domain: NAGVMQNPRHLVRRRGQEARLRCSPMKGHSHVYWYRQLPEEGLKFMVYLQKENIIDESGMPKERFSAEFPKEGPSILRIQQVVRGDSAAYFCASSSNRQNTEAFFGQGTRLTVV.

This chain uses TRBV7-8 with TRBJ2-3; D unclear. Between the trimmed V and J ends, which lost 5 bases and 0 bases, there was a span of 15 bases. Germline loops: CDR1 SGHVS, CDR2 FQNEAQ. This CDR3 region has 16 residues. The CDR3 loop reads CASSPYPSRSTDTQYF. CDR3 in DNA: TGTGCCAGCAGCCCTTACCCCTCGAGAAGCACAGATACGCAGTATTTT.

This clone has just one count. The identical CDR3 is also encoded by other nucleotide sequences in the sample. The V and J genes are TRBV27 and TRBJ2-7; D possibly corresponds to TRBD2 (5 bases). Germline CDR1 reads MNHEY; CDR2 reads SMNVEV (reference sequence). This CDR3 comprises 12 residues. The V gene lost 3 bases and the J gene lost 5 bases, with 8 bases spanning the gap. The CDR3 here is CASSFPGNEQYF. The DNA for the CDR3 is TGTGCCAGCAGTTTTCCCGGGAACGAGCAGTACTTC.

This chain links TRBV11-2 with TRBJ1-1, with D possibly TRBD1 on 6 matching bases. The length of the CDR3 is 14 residues. Trimming stripped 4 bases from V and 5 bases from J, with 14 bases between. Germline CDR1 reads SGHAT; CDR2 reads FQNNGV. The CDR3 nucleotides read TGTGCCAGCAGCTCGACGCCAGGGGAAACTGAAGCTTTCTTT. Its translation: CASSSTPGETEAFF.

The CDR3 sequence: CASSFGGTESSPLHF. CDR3 nucleotides: TGTGCCAGCAGCTTTGGCGGGACAGAGAGTTCACCCCTCCACTTT. The J gene is TRBJ1-6, the V gene TRBV7-9, with TRBD1 matching over 7 bases. The germline V gene encodes CDR1 SEHNR and CDR2 FQNEAQ (reference sequence). The CDR3 covers 15 residues. V was clipped by 3 bases and J by 9 bases; unmatched bases: 8.

This clone was recorded only once. One junction end does not reproduce the germline sequence, and a read error may be involved. The chain carries TRBV2 and TRBJ1-2; D is uncertain. CDR1 is SNHLY and CDR2 is FYNNEI in the germline V gene. This CDR3 has 13 residues. CDR3: CASNEGTRRGYTF. Written as DNA, the CDR3 is TGTGCCAGCAATGAAGGCACACGGCGGGGCTACACCTTC. The whole variable domain, filled in from reference TRBV2 and TRBJ1-2, reads EPEVTQTPSHQVTQMGQEVILRCVPISNHLYFYWYRQILGQKVEFLVSFYNNEISEKSEIFDDQFSVERPDGSNFTLKIRSTKLEDSAMYFCASNEGTRRGYTFGSGTRLTVV.

This clone has just one count. The chain combines TRBV6-6 with TRBJ1-5; TRBD1 is a possible D gene (5 bases). V lost 6 bases and J 2 bases, leaving 11 bases between the germline ends. Germline V gene lookup returns CDR1 MNHNY and CDR2 SVGAGI (reference sequence). The length of the CDR3 is 14 residues. The CDR3 DNA reads as TGTGCCAGCAGCCTCAGGGAGGGCAATCAGCCCCAGCATTTT. Its protein is CASSLREGNQPQHF.

The gene calls are TRBV2 and TRBJ1-4, with unresolved D. The germline CDR1 and CDR2 sequences are SNHLY and FYNNEI. V lost 6 bases to trimming and J lost 1 base, with 12 bases between them. CDR3 length: 15 amino acids. The chain's CDR3 is CASRAMPGTNEKLFF. The CDR3 nucleotides are TGTGCCAGCAGAGCTATGCCGGGAACTAATGAAAAACTGTTTTTT.

The J gene is TRBJ2-3, the V gene TRBV7-2; TRBD1 agrees at 9 bases. CDR1 is SGHTA, CDR2 FQGNSA, per germline. V dropped 7 bases and J dropped 11; count of bases not matched to a gene: 13. The CDR3 contains 14 residues. In DNA form, the CDR3 reads TGTGCCAGCAAGCCGGGACAGGGCGCATGGGTGCAGTATTTT. It codes for CASKPGQGAWVQYF.

V and J are TRBV6-2 or TRBV6-3 and TRBJ2-1, with 10 bases that match TRBD1. The CDR3 is made up of 17 amino acids. Germline V lookup: CDR1 MNHEY, CDR2 SVGEGT. Trimming took 3 bases from V and 2 from J; bases not matched to a gene: 7. The CDR3: CASSYGSTGGAYNEQFF. CDR3 sequence (DNA): TGTGCCAGCAGTTATGGGTCGACAGGGGGCGCCTACAATGAGCAGTTCTTC.

This clone turned up a few times. The J gene is TRBJ2-1, the V gene TRBV5-8, with D maybe TRBD2 (6 bases). The CDR3 is made up of 12 amino acids. Per the germline V gene, CDR1 is SGHTS and CDR2 is YDEGEE. The V end was cut by 1 base, the J end by 8 bases, with 7 bases between. CDR3 sequence (DNA): TGTGCCAGCAGCTTGCGGAGGGATGAGCAGTTCTTC. Residues: CASSLRRDEQFF.

The chain is built from TRBV2 and TRBJ1-2; D gene ambiguous. The CDR3 length is 14 residues. Germline V gene lookup returns CDR1 SNHLY and CDR2 FYNNEI. V lost 5 bases and J 0 bases, leaving 10 bases between the germline ends. CDR3 DNA: TGTGCCAGCAGTCCCGGGTCCGCTAACTATGGCTACACCTTC. It specifies CASSPGSANYGYTF.

This clone has only a few counts. The chain links TRBV6-5 to TRBJ1-2; TRBD1 aligns across 7 bases. The CDR3 runs 13 residues. The V gene's germline CDR1 is MNHEY and CDR2 SVGAGI. J was trimmed by 8 bases and V by 2 bases; bases with no gene match: 5. This chain's CDR3 is CASSYGGTVGYTF. CDR3 nucleotides: TGTGCCAGCAGTTACGGTGGGACAGTCGGCTACACCTTC.